This TCR beta chain was captured in a study of shared clonotypes between healthy human individuals. Whole-study results and caveats: Limitation of the genetic and exposure-history diversity represented came from the few donors.

The CDR3 has 15 residues. V was shortened by 5 bases and J by 2 bases, with 16 bases between the two germline ends. CDR1 and CDR2 from the germline V gene are MNHEY and SMNVEV (reference sequence). TCRdb's copy holds only in-frame clones and misses some; the assay was immunoSEQ multiplex PCR. The repertoire holds 2 million to 2.5 million clones, about 93% seen once, with roughly 1.8% in the top ten. Naive-designated CD8 cells lacked CD45RO, were positively enriched for CCR7, and omitted terminally differentiated effector memory CD45RA+ cells. In the case of this clone: Its antigen is as yet unknown.

The sequencing sample was made of naive CD8+ T cells from PBMCs. The source of this sequence is a man aged 18 to 30 in good health. Some clones in this sample may be carry-over from other donors' samples. The genes are TRBV27 and TRBJ2-7; D gene ambiguous. The DNA of the CDR3 is TGTGCCAGCAGTCTTGGGTCGGACGCGGCCTACGAGCAGTACTTC. This codes for CASSLGSDAAYEQYF.